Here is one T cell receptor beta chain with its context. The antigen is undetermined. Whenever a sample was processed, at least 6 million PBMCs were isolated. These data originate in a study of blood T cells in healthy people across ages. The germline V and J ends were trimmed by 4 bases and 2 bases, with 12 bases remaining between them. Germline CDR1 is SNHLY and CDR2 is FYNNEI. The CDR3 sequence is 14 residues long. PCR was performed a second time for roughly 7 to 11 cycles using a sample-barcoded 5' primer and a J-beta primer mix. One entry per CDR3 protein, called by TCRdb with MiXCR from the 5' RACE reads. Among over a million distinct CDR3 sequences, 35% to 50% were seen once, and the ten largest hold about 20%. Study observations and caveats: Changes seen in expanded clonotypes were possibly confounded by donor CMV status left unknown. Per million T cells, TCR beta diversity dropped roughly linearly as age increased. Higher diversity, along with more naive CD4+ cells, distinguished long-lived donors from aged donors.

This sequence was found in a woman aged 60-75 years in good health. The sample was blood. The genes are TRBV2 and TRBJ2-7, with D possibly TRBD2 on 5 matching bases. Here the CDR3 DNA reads TGTGCCAGCAGTGGAAACAGACTAACCTACGAGCAGTACTTC. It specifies CASSGNRLTYEQYF.